This is a list of T cell receptor beta chains from one sample in a study of OX40 agonist ivuxolimab in advanced cancers. The data were produced by immunoSEQ multiplex PCR, yet TCRdb's version contains in-frame clones alone and is incomplete. The sample contains around 67,000 clones, roughly 84% of which appear only once. The sequencing here drew on CD4+ or CD8+ T cells sorted from blood, taken in a trial of the OX40 agonist ivuxolimab. These receptors all come from an adult with an advanced solid tumor such as melanoma, head and neck, liver or kidney cancer. Both conserved end residues are part of each CDR3. The D gene is left open where the match is weak. Clone size is not always given. Where it is, it says once, few, many or a class for expanded clones.

>TRBV10-3|TRBJ2-7|NA|NA|15
CAISEGTGQGGEQYF
TGTGCCATCAGTGAGGGTACTGGGCAGGGCGGCGAGCAGTACTTC
>TRBV19|TRBJ2-2|NA|NA|13
CASSRQNTGELFF
TGTGCCAGTAGTAGACAGAACACCGGGGAGCTGTTTTTT
>TRBV5-4|TRBJ1-1|NA|NA|16
CASSLDLQSLVTRAFF
TGTGCCAGCAGCTTGGATCTGCAGAGTCTAGTGACCCGAGCTTTCTTT
>TRBV5-1|TRBJ1-2|NA|NA|15
CASSLWFSSGDGYTF
TGCGCCAGCAGCTTGTGGTTCTCTTCAGGGGATGGCTACACCTTC
>TRBV12-5|TRBJ2-2|NA|NA|17
CASGLVIEGLNTGELFF
TGTGCTAGTGGTTTGGTAATTGAGGGGTTGAACACCGGGGAGCTGTTTTTT
>TRBV5-1|TRBJ2-3|TRBD2|NA|17
CASSLGISGGLADTQYF
TGCGCCAGCAGCTTGGGGATTAGCGGGGGCCTGGCGGATACGCAGTATTTT
>TRBV11-2|TRBJ2-1|NA|NA|16
CASSLAGTNVYNEQFF
TGTGCCAGCAGCTTAGCAGGAACCAACGTTTACAATGAGCAGTTCTTC
>TRBV28|TRBJ1-4|NA|NA|14
CASSSTQIREKLFF
TGTGCCAGCAGTTCTACGCAAATTCGAGAAAAACTGTTTTTT
>TRBV2|TRBJ2-5|TRBD2|NA|14
CASLGTSGGKTQYF
TGTGCCAGTTTGGGGACTAGCGGGGGAAAGACCCAGTACTTC
>TRBV10-3|TRBJ2-5|NA|once|14
CASRLSGSGETQYF
TGTGCCAGCCGCCTCTCAGGGTCGGGAGAGACCCAGTACTTC
>TRBV15|TRBJ2-7|NA|few|14
CATSRQRTGYEQYF
TGTGCCACCAGCAGACAGAGGACGGGTTACGAGCAGTACTTC
>TRBV6-5|TRBJ2-1|TRBD2|once|15
CASSPVGGAYNEQFF
TGTGCCAGCAGTCCTGTGGGGGGGGCCTACAATGAGCAGTTCTTC
>TRBV27|TRBJ2-2|NA|NA|13
CASSIGATGELFF
TGTGCCAGCAGTATTGGGGCCACCGGGGAGCTGTTTTTT
>TRBV12-5|TRBJ2-3|NA|NA|14
CASALRSGTDTQYF
TGTGCTAGTGCCCTCCGGAGTGGCACAGATACGCAGTATTTT
>TRBV18|TRBJ2-1|TRBD2|NA|15
CASSPGLAGTNEQFF
TGTGCCAGCTCACCGGGACTAGCGGGAACGAATGAGCAGTTCTTC
>TRBV19|TRBJ2-2|NA|once|17
CASSMVWARTNTGELFF
TGTGCCAGTAGTATGGTATGGGCCAGAACGAACACCGGGGAGCTGTTTTTT
>TRBV5-1|TRBJ2-7|NA|few|12
CASSLGDNEQYF
TGCGCCAGCAGCTTGGGTGACAACGAGCAGTACTTC
>TRBV27|TRBJ2-7|TRBD1|few|14
CASSRTGFRAEQYF
TGTGCCAGCAGTCGGACAGGGTTCAGGGCCGAGCAGTACTTC
>TRBV10-3|TRBJ2-7|TRBD2|NA|17
CAISESPQLAGGYEQYF
TGTGCCATCAGTGAGTCCCCTCAACTAGCGGGTGGCTACGAGCAGTACTTC
>TRBV12-2|TRBJ2-5|NA|NA|16
CASRQKGQGYGETQYF
TGTGCAAGTCGCCAAAAGGGACAGGGGTATGGAGAGACCCAGTACTTC
>TRBV30|TRBJ2-7|NA|once|15
CAWSVSLQSTYEQYF
TGTGCCTGGAGTGTAAGTTTGCAGTCTACCTACGAGCAGTACTTC
>TRBV2|TRBJ2-3|NA|NA|15
CASSAQVTSTDTQYF
TGTGCCAGCAGTGCCCAGGTTACTAGCACAGATACGCAGTATTTT
>TRBV10-3|TRBJ2-5|NA|NA|13
CAINDGKQETQYF
TGTGCCATCAACGACGGAAAACAAGAGACCCAGTACTTC
>TRBV13|TRBJ2-5|NA|NA|15
CASSPSLAVQETQYF
TGTGCCAGCAGCCCCTCGCTAGCAGTCCAAGAGACCCAGTACTTC
>TRBV7-9|TRBJ2-7|TRBD1|NA|15
CASSTDRGSSYEQYF
TGTGCCAGCAGCACTGACAGGGGGAGCTCCTACGAGCAGTACTTC
>TRBV29-1|TRBJ2-7|NA|NA|13
CSVGPGRDGEQYF
TGCAGCGTCGGGCCCGGCAGGGACGGCGAGCAGTACTTC
>TRBV6-5|TRBJ2-5|NA|NA|14
CASSPTVIGETQYF
TGTGCCAGCAGTCCGACAGTAATAGGAGAGACCCAGTACTTC
>TRBV5-1|TRBJ1-3|TRBD1|once|14
CASRGQGSGNTIYF
TGCGCCAGCAGGGGACAGGGGTCTGGAAACACCATATATTTT
>TRBV5-1|TRBJ2-2|TRBD1|NA|16
CASSRGPDLYTGELFF
TGCGCCAGCAGCAGGGGGCCCGATTTATACACCGGGGAGCTGTTTTTT
>TRBV7-3|TRBJ1-1|NA|once|13
CASSLSPATEAFF
TGTGCCAGCAGCTTAAGTCCGGCCACTGAAGCTTTCTTT
>TRBV9|TRBJ2-3|NA|NA|16
CASSVGSGMGTDTQYF
TGTGCCAGCAGCGTAGGATCCGGCATGGGCACAGATACGCAGTATTTT
>TRBV30|TRBJ2-7|TRBD1|NA|11
CAWGVGGGQYF
TGTGCCTGGGGTGTAGGGGGCGGGCAGTACTTC
>TRBV5-1|TRBJ1-3|NA|NA|16
CASSRGTIGFGNTIYF
TGCGCCAGCAGCCGCGGGACGATCGGTTTTGGAAACACCATATATTTT
>TRBV28|TRBJ2-2|NA|NA|12
CASTPPAGELFF
TGTGCCAGCACCCCCCCTGCCGGGGAGCTGTTTTTT
>TRBV7-2|TRBJ1-2|NA|NA|13
CASSTFLADGYTF
TGTGCCAGCAGCACTTTCCTTGCCGATGGCTACACCTTC
>TRBV11-3|TRBJ1-1|TRBD1|NA|14
CASSKQGRGTEAFF
TGTGCCAGCAGCAAACAGGGGAGAGGCACTGAAGCTTTCTTT
>TRBV10-1|TRBJ2-1|TRBD2|NA|17
CARPGTSGTSSYNEQFF
TGCGCCAGACCTGGGACTAGCGGGACCAGCTCCTACAATGAGCAGTTCTTC
>TRBV18|TRBJ1-3|NA|NA|13
CASSVTDGNTIYF
TGTGCCAGCTCAGTGACGGATGGAAACACCATATATTTT
>TRBV7-2|TRBJ1-1|TRBD1|NA|18
CASSLSGDIQGALGEAFF
TGTGCCAGCAGCTTATCGGGAGACATACAGGGGGCGCTTGGGGAAGCTTTCTTT
>TRBV5-1|TRBJ1-3|NA|NA|14
CASSSDSSGNTIYF
TGCGCCAGCAGCTCAGACAGCTCTGGAAACACCATATATTTT
>TRBV6-1|TRBJ1-2|NA|NA|12
CASTSDNYGYTF
TGTGCCAGCACCTCAGATAACTATGGCTACACCTTC
>TRBV7-2|TRBJ1-1|NA|NA|11
CASSLFTEAFF
TGTGCCAGCAGCTTGTTCACTGAAGCTTTCTTT
>TRBV7-3|TRBJ2-7|NA|NA|13
CASSPNPDYEQYF
TGTGCCAGCAGCCCAAATCCCGACTACGAGCAGTACTTC
>TRBV29-1|TRBJ2-1|TRBD2|NA|14
CSILKRGAGNEQFF
TGCAGCATTCTTAAGCGGGGGGCGGGCAATGAGCAGTTCTTC
>TRBV5-4|TRBJ1-2|NA|NA|15
CASSLRMAGTYGYTF
TGTGCCAGCAGCTTGAGGATGGCAGGGACATATGGCTACACCTTC
>TRBV11-2|TRBJ2-1|TRBD2|NA|17
CASSLLLAGGAYNEQFF
TGTGCCAGCAGCTTACTATTAGCGGGAGGGGCTTACAATGAGCAGTTCTTC